This TCR beta chain comes out of a study of OX40 agonist ivuxolimab in advanced cancers. About the study: The dose-escalation cohort was about 83% male, with a mean age of around 60 years, ranging roughly 20 to 80. Study-level points and caveats: On average, CD8+ T cells had more expanded clones than CD4+. Patients with a partial response at 0.1-3.0 mg/kg had among the lowest clonal expansion.

As concerns this clone: Its cognate antigen is unknown.

The repertoire was sequenced with immunoSEQ multiplex PCR; TCRdb's copy has only in-frame clones and lacks some. The sample consists of roughly 120,000 clones, over 75% of them appearing once. V lost 6 bases, J lost 5 bases, and 13 bases lay in between. Looked up from germline, CDR1 is MNHNY and CDR2 is SVGAGI (reference sequence). The CDR3 consists of 13 residues. The material was CD4+ or CD8+ T cells sorted from blood, obtained in a trial of the OX40 agonist ivuxolimab. The receptor was isolated from an adult with an advanced solid tumor such as melanoma, head and neck, liver or kidney cancer. The chain recombines TRBV6-6 with TRBJ1-2; D is undetermined. CDR3 coding DNA: TGTGCCAGCAGGGCAGCGGTGGGTTATGGCTACACCTTC. Its translation: CASRAAVGYGYTF.